The clone carrying this T cell receptor (beta chain) appeared a single time. This sample is drawn from a study of cytomegalovirus exposure and HLA in healthy donors. Primers included in the PCR were 60 Vbeta and 13 Jbeta primers. Only in-frame clones appear in the TCRdb table, and some are missing; sequencing was by immunoSEQ multiplex PCR. Of a few hundred thousand clones in the sample, approximately 80% were seen once. The sequenced material came from PBMCs. The source is a man aged 40-49 years in good health and CMV-seronegative.

CDR3 sequence reads: CASSYSAGSDEQFF. The CDR3 coding sequence is TGTGCCAGCAGTTACTCAGCGGGTTCCGATGAGCAGTTCTTC. V is TRBV6-5 and J is TRBJ2-1; perhaps TRBD2 as D (6 bases). The V gene's germline CDR1 is MNHEY and CDR2 SVGAGI. The CDR3 length is 14 residues. V lost 0 bases to trimming and J lost 8 bases, with 11 bases between them.